These 10 T cell receptor beta chains came from one sample sequenced in a study of cytomegalovirus exposure and HLA in healthy donors. Produced via immunoSEQ multiplex PCR; TCRdb's table is partial and in-frame only. There are around 150,000 clones in the sample; 75% to 90% occur only once, and around 2.1% lies in the top ten. Sequenced sample: PBMCs. These TCRs come from a woman under 30 in good health and CMV-seronegative.

V gene TRBV5-6 combines with J gene TRBJ2-7; 7 nucleotides match TRBD1. V dropped 0 bases and J dropped 2; count of bases not matched to a gene: 8. The CDR3 has 16 residues. The germline V gene encodes CDR1 SGHDT and CDR2 YYEEEE. This CDR3 is CASSLGFMTGPYEQYF. CDR3 DNA: TGTGCCAGCAGCTTGGGCTTTATGACAGGGCCCTACGAGCAGTACTTC.

This chain links TRBV25-1 with TRBJ1-2; 8 bases line up with TRBD1. CDR1 and CDR2 from the germline V gene are MGHDK and SYGVNS. This CDR3 comprises 15 residues. J gave up 4 bases and V 5 bases, and 9 bases lay outside the gene matches. CDR3 bases: TGTGCCAGCAGTCTCTCTTATGACAGGGGCTATGGCTACACCTTC. It translates to CASSLSYDRGYGYTF.

This rearrangement joins TRBV7-9 to TRBJ2-7, with no clear D. The CDR3 length is 18 residues. V lost 2 bases and J lost 2, with 22 bases in between. Germline lookup yields CDR1 SEHNR and CDR2 FQNEAQ (reference sequence). CDR3 in DNA: TGTGCCAGCAGCTTAAAGTCTCCCACCTCCACTTTACCCTACGAGCAGTACTTC. It translates to CASSLKSPTSTLPYEQYF.

This chain connects TRBV4-2 to TRBJ2-3, with TRBD2 identical over 14 bases. After removal of 5 bases from V and 5 bases from J, the junction contained 3 bases not matched to a gene. Germline V gene data show CDR1 as LGHNA and CDR2 as YNFKEQ. CDR3 length: 15 amino acids. CDR3 protein: CASSFGTSGGDTQYF. The CDR3, as DNA: TGTGCCAGCAGCTTCGGGACTAGCGGGGGAGATACGCAGTATTTT.

The chain couples TRBV6-1 to TRBJ1-4; weak D call: TRBD1 (6 bases). The germline V and J ends were trimmed by 3 bases and 8 bases, with 19 bases remaining between them. The CDR3 spans 16 residues. Germline V gene data show CDR1 as MNHNS and CDR2 as SASEGT. The CDR3 region has the DNA TGTGCCAGCAGTGACGCCACAGGGATGGTGTGGGAAAAACTGTTTTTT. Translated, it gives CASSDATGMVWEKLFF.

The chain carries TRBV6-5 and TRBJ2-7, with D unclear. In germline, CDR1 is MNHEY, CDR2 SVGAGI. The CDR3 covers 13 residues. Trimming shortened V by 6 bases and J by 9 bases, and 18 bases separated the two germline ends. The CDR3 here is CASSDGNPRGQYF. DNA for the CDR3: TGTGCCAGCAGCGACGGTAACCCGCGAGGGCAGTACTTC.

V usage is TRBV7-8 and J usage is TRBJ1-4; unclear D gene. Trimming removed 0 bases from V and 5 bases from J, with 7 bases in between. This CDR3 comprises 14 residues. The germline gives CDR1 SGHVS, CDR2 FQNEAQ. CDR3 in DNA: TGTGCCAGCAGCTTAGCTTGGGAGAATGAAAAACTGTTTTTT. It specifies CASSLAWENEKLFF. Combining the CDR3 with reference TRBV7-8 and TRBJ1-4 gives the whole variable domain GAGVSQSPRYKVAKRGQDVALRCDPISGHVSLFWYQQALGQGPEFLTYFQNEAQLDKSGLPSDRFFAERPEGSVSTLKIQRTQQEDSAVYLCASSLAWENEKLFFGSGTQLSVL.

The V gene is TRBV23-1, the J gene TRBJ2-3, with 7 bases identical to TRBD1. TRBV23-1 is designated an ORF whose function remains uncertain. The junction had 5 bases not matched to a gene; V was cut back by 7 bases and J by 4 bases. The CDR3 sequence is 13 residues long. The CDR3 nucleotides read TGCGCCAGCACCCGACAGGGCCCAGATACGCAGTATTTT. Encoded protein: CASTRQGPDTQYF.

This rearrangement joins TRBV9 to TRBJ1-2; D uncertain. V lost 1 base and J lost 4, with 29 bases in between. There are 20 residues in the CDR3. Per germline, CDR1 SGDLS and CDR2 YYNGEE. The CDR3 reads CASSVSLSSPETDMIYGYTF. The CDR3 region has the DNA TGTGCCAGCAGCGTATCCCTTTCCTCCCCTGAAACAGACATGATCTATGGCTACACCTTC.

The gene calls are TRBV19 and TRBJ1-5, with 8 bases identical to TRBD1. The V gene's germline CDR1 is LNHDA and CDR2 SQIVND (reference sequence). The CDR3 runs 15 residues. V was clipped by 6 bases and J by 0 bases; unmatched bases: 4. The CDR3 spells CASRATGASNQPQHF. CDR3 DNA sequence: TGTGCCAGTAGGGCGACAGGGGCTAGCAATCAGCCCCAGCATTTT.